The rows below give T cell receptor beta chains drawn from one sample of a study of cytomegalovirus exposure and HLA in healthy donors. Method: immunoSEQ multiplex PCR; TCRdb's copy keeps in-frame clones and lacks some. The sample records roughly 170,000 clones, 80% being singletons. Sequenced: PBMCs. These receptors originate from a man aged 25 to 45 in good health and CMV-seropositive. Each CDR3 is given with its conserved first and last residue. The D gene is left open where the match is weak. The size entry is marked missing in some rows and otherwise reads once, few, many or a size class.

.,.,TRBV19,TRBJ1-1,TGTGCCACCCTAGGGGGACGAGGGTCGGAAGCTTTCTTT,CATLGGRGSEAFF
.,.,TRBV11-3,TRBJ2-7,TGTGCCAGCAGTCAAAGGGTGGCAGGCCCGGGGGAGCAGTACTTC,CASSQRVAGPGEQYF
.,TRBD2,TRBV11-2,TRBJ2-1,TGTGCCAGCAGTTCCTCCTTGAGCGGGGGACGGGATGAGCAGTTCTTC,CASSSSLSGGRDEQFF
.,TRBD1,TRBV18,TRBJ1-2,TGTGCCAGCTCACCATCCACCGACAGGGGATGGAATGGCTACACCTTC,CASSPSTDRGWNGYTF
few,TRBD1,TRBV6-5,TRBJ2-7,TGTGCCAGCAGTTACTCGGACAGGGGCTACGAGCAGTACTTC,CASSYSDRGYEQYF
once,.,TRBV28,TRBJ2-7,TGTGCCAGCAGTTTGTCCAGTGGGAGAGTGCAGTACTTC,CASSLSSGRVQYF
.,.,TRBV30,TRBJ1-2,TGTGCCTGGAGGCAGGGGCTGGGTGGCTACACCTTC,CAWRQGLGGYTF
.,TRBD2,TRBV28,TRBJ2-7,TGTGCCAGCAGTTTACTGGGGGGAAGGACTAGCGGGACCTACGAGCAGTACTTC,CASSLLGGRTSGTYEQYF
.,TRBD2,TRBV27,TRBJ2-1,TGTGCCAGCAGTTTGGCGAGGACTAGCGGATACAATGAGCAGTTCTTC,CASSLARTSGYNEQFF
.,TRBD1,TRBV18,TRBJ1-2,TGTGCCAGCTCACCCGTAGGGACAGAAATTTATGGCTACACCTTC,CASSPVGTEIYGYTF
.,.,TRBV9,TRBJ2-7,TGTGCCAGCAGCGTAGGGGGGGAGGTTAGCGAGCAGTACTTC,CASSVGGEVSEQYF
.,.,TRBV6-1,TRBJ2-3,TGTGCCAGCAAAGTGGAGGGGGCCACAGATACGCAGTATTTT,CASKVEGATDTQYF
.,TRBD1,TRBV12-5,TRBJ2-2,TGTGCTAGTGGTTTGGTGAGGACAGGGGCCGCCTCGAACACCGGGGAGCTGTTTTTT,CASGLVRTGAASNTGELFF
.,.,TRBV6-1,TRBJ1-5,TGTGCCAGCAGTGAGGCGGACAGATATCAGCCCCAGCATTTT,CASSEADRYQPQHF
once,TRBD2,TRBV30,TRBJ2-1,TGTGCCTGGAGCGCGGGAGGGCCCCACAATGAGCAGTTCTTC,CAWSAGGPHNEQFF
.,.,TRBV6-1,TRBJ1-2,TGTGCCAGCAGTGATGGGGCGTGGGTAGTCGGCTATGGCTACACCTTC,CASSDGAWVVGYGYTF
.,TRBD1,TRBV7-2,TRBJ1-5,TGTGCCAGCAGCGACAGGGGAAGCCAGCCCCAGCATTTT,CASSDRGSQPQHF
.,.,TRBV2,TRBJ1-5,TGTGCCAGCAGTGTAAAGAGCCCTGAACAGCCCCAGCATTTT,CASSVKSPEQPQHF
.,.,TRBV18,TRBJ2-7,TGTGCCAGCTCCCTGGCTCGGGATGAGTACGAGCAGTACTTC,CASSLARDEYEQYF
.,TRBD1,TRBV5-1,TRBJ2-7,TGCGCCAGCAGCTGGGACAGGGGTAACTACGAGCAGTACTTC,CASSWDRGNYEQYF
.,.,TRBV13,TRBJ2-3,TGTGCCAGCAGCTTAACGTCTTTGGCGGGGAGCACAGATACGCAGTATTTT,CASSLTSLAGSTDTQYF
once,.,TRBV2,TRBJ1-5,TGTGCCAGCAAGGGGGATAGCAATCAGCCCCAGCATTTT,CASKGDSNQPQHF
.,.,TRBV5-4,TRBJ2-6,TGTGCCAGCAGCCTCGGAGTGACTGGGGCCAACGTCCTGACTTTC,CASSLGVTGANVLTF
few,.,TRBV6-5,TRBJ1-6,TGTGCCAGCAGTTCGAGCTCCTATAATTCACCCCTCCACTTT,CASSSSSYNSPLHF
.,.,TRBV19,TRBJ2-2,TGTGCCAGTAGTGTTTGGGGGGGCGCGAAGCTCTGGACCGGGGAGCTGTTTTTT,CASSVWGGAKLWTGELFF
.,TRBD1,TRBV6-6,TRBJ2-5,TGTGCCAGCAGTTACTCGACAGGGGGGAGGGAGACCCAGTACTTC,CASSYSTGGRETQYF
once,TRBD2,TRBV29-1,TRBJ2-1,TGCAGCATACGCGGGACTAGCGGATCCTCAAATGAGCAGTTCTTC,CSIRGTSGSSNEQFF
few,.,TRBV28,TRBJ1-6,TGTGCCAGCAGTTTACCCCGGGGGACCGGGAATTCACCCCTCCACTTT,CASSLPRGTGNSPLHF
.,.,TRBV6-5,TRBJ1-1,TGTGCCAGCAGTTACTCACAGGGAAACACTGAAGCTTTCTTT,CASSYSQGNTEAFF
.,TRBD1,TRBV27,TRBJ2-1,TGTGCCAGCAGTTCAGGGGGCACCTACAATGAGCAGTTCTTC,CASSSGGTYNEQFF
once,TRBD2,TRBV29-1,TRBJ2-3,TGCAGCGTTGGGACTAGCGGAAGAGATACGCAGTATTTT,CSVGTSGRDTQYF
few,.,TRBV6-6,TRBJ1-1,TGTGCCAGCAGCACACAGGGTCGAACTGAAGCTTTCTTT,CASSTQGRTEAFF
few,TRBD1,TRBV2,TRBJ2-7,TGTGCCAGCCTCCGGGACAGGGCCTACGAGCAGTACTTC,CASLRDRAYEQYF
.,TRBD1,TRBV19,TRBJ1-5,TGTGCCAGCGTAGAGGACAGGGGGCTTAGCAATCAGCCCCAGCATTTT,CASVEDRGLSNQPQHF
.,.,TRBV28,TRBJ1-1,TGTGCCAGCAGTTTAGGGACAAAGAACACTGAAGCTTTCTTT,CASSLGTKNTEAFF
.,.,TRBV15,TRBJ1-5,TGTGCCACCCGGGAAACAGAGAGCAATCAGCCCCAGCATTTT,CATRETESNQPQHF
.,.,TRBV5-6,TRBJ2-1,TGTGCCAGCAGCCGCTTAAGACCGGACGGGGAGAAATACAATGAGCAGTTCTTC,CASSRLRPDGEKYNEQFF